The 10 T cell receptor beta chains reported below all come from one sample, sequenced in a study of cytomegalovirus exposure and HLA in healthy donors. PCR amplification relied on 60 Vbeta primers (plus 13 Jbeta primers). Sequencing used immunoSEQ multiplex PCR; TCRdb keeps in-frame clones, though not all of them. The repertoire consists of 85,000 to 100,000 clones, with 81% occurring once and the leading ten covering approximately 1.2%. What was sequenced was PBMCs. These receptors were obtained from a girl aged 2-10 years in good health and CMV-seropositive.

The rearrangement links TRBV12-5 to TRBJ1-2; D ambiguous. Germline V gene data show CDR1 as LGHNT and CDR2 as FRNRAP. This CDR3 contains 15 residues. V was cut by 3 bases and J by 2 bases, with 13 bases left in between. The CDR3 DNA sequence: TGTGCTAGTGGTTTATGGCGGGGTACCAACTATGGCTACACCTTC. Protein: CASGLWRGTNYGYTF. The full variable domain, rest sourced from reference TRBV12-5 and TRBJ1-2, is DARVTQTPRHKVTEMGQEVTMRCQPILGHNTVFWYRQTMMQGLELLAYFRNRAPLDDSGMPKDRFSAEMPDATLATLKIQPSEPRDSAVYFCASGLWRGTNYGYTFGSGTRLTVV.

This clone was seen a few times. V and J are TRBV29-1 and TRBJ1-4; TRBD1 aligns across 7 bases. In germline, CDR1 is SQVTM, CDR2 ANQGSEA. The V and J ends lost 7 bases and 6 bases, in that order; junction bases with no gene match: 5. CDR3 length equals 12 residues. The CDR3 sequence is CSAMTGYEKLFF. DNA for the CDR3: TGCAGCGCAATGACAGGGTATGAAAAACTGTTTTTT.

This clone was picked up one time. The chain is built from TRBV6-7 and TRBJ2-5; 8 bases align to TRBD2. TRBV6-7 qualifies as an ORF whose function is uncertain. There are 17 residues in the CDR3. With 6 bases clipped from V and 0 bases from J, the junction kept 12 bases outside the gene matches. CDR3: CASSSCFCGRYQETQYF. The CDR3 region has the DNA TGTGCCAGCAGCTCATGTTTTTGCGGGAGGTACCAAGAGACCCAGTACTTC.

The chain links TRBV6-1 to TRBJ2-5; TRBD2 might be the D (6 bases). Germline loops: CDR1 MNHNS, CDR2 SASEGT. V was pared by 2 bases and J by 2 bases, with 12 bases between. The CDR3 extends over 15 amino acids. CDR3 amino acids: CASSEWRGPQETQYF. DNA of the CDR3: TGTGCCAGCAGTGAATGGCGGGGTCCACAAGAGACCCAGTACTTC.

The chain links TRBV30 to TRBJ1-5; no firm D call. The V end was cut by 4 bases, the J end by 1 base, with 17 bases between. Germline V gene sequence: CDR1 GTSNPN, CDR2 SVGIG (reference sequence). The CDR3 extends over 16 amino acids. DNA for the CDR3: TGTGCCTGGAACACCGGGTCCCATCGCAGCAATCAGCCCCAGCATTTT. This gives the protein CAWNTGSHRSNQPQHF.

The rearrangement uses TRBV6-5 and TRBJ1-1, with TRBD1 identical over 7 bases. Unmatched junction bases numbered 5, after V lost 6 bases and J lost 1 base. Germline lookup yields CDR1 MNHEY and CDR2 SVGAGI. CDR3 length: 14 amino acids. The CDR3 spells CASRGTVGNTEAFF. Here the CDR3 DNA reads TGTGCCAGCAGGGGGACAGTAGGGAACACTGAAGCTTTCTTT.

The chain recombines TRBV2 with TRBJ2-1; no clear D gene. V dropped 7 bases and J dropped 4 bases, with 14 bases sitting between them. The CDR3 is made up of 14 amino acids. Looked up from germline, CDR1 is SNHLY and CDR2 is FYNNEI. The CDR3 coding sequence is TGTGCCAGCACCGAGGATTTGTTTTACAATGAGCAGTTCTTC. This translates into CASTEDLFYNEQFF. The variable domain in full, completed from reference TRBV2 and TRBJ2-1, reads EPEVTQTPSHQVTQMGQEVILRCVPISNHLYFYWYRQILGQKVEFLVSFYNNEISEKSEIFDDQFSVERPDGSNFTLKIRSTKLEDSAMYFCASTEDLFYNEQFFGPGTRLTVL.

The rearrangement joins TRBV7-9 to TRBJ1-2, with 7 bases aligning to TRBD1. Per the germline V gene, CDR1 is SEHNR and CDR2 is FQNEAQ (reference sequence). V gave up 5 bases and J gave up 3 bases; unmatched junction bases: 9. The CDR3 sequence is 15 residues long. CDR3 nucleotide sequence: TGTGCCAGCAGCCATGGGACAGCCAAAGACTATGGCTACACCTTC. As protein: CASSHGTAKDYGYTF.

The gene calls are TRBV28 and TRBJ2-4, with 10 bases that match TRBD1. Germline V CDR1 and CDR2: MDHEN, SYDVKM. There are 17 residues in the CDR3. Trimming cost V 5 bases and J 2 bases; bases outside gene matches: 9. The CDR3 nucleotides are TGTGCCAGCAGTATAGACAGGGGGCGCGATCCCAAAAACATTCAGTACTTC. This encodes CASSIDRGRDPKNIQYF.

The chain has TRBV30 and TRBJ1-2, with TRBD1 identical over 9 bases. This CDR3 is built from 14 residues. The trim removed 8 bases at V and 3 bases at J, leaving 10 bases unmatched. The germline V gene encodes CDR1 GTSNPN and CDR2 SVGIG (reference sequence). The CDR3 sequence: CARDRALKDYGYTF. The CDR3 DNA follows: TGTGCCCGGGACAGGGCCCTGAAGGACTATGGCTACACCTTC.